This is a list of T cell receptor beta chains from one sample in a study of blood T cell repertoires in COVID-19. Assay: immunoSEQ multiplex PCR; the TCRdb copy retains only in-frame clones and omits some. The sample holds around 180,000 clones, approximately 79% seen once. The source material was peripheral blood. The receptors here all came from a woman aged 80 or older with acute or convalescent COVID-19. CDR3s include the opening cysteine and the closing phenylalanine or tryptophan. D genes are given only for firm matches. Not every row has a clone size; where given, it reads once, few, many or a size class.

D gene,clone size,J gene,V gene,CDR3 protein,CDR3 DNA
NA,NA,TRBJ1-2,TRBV18,CASSQFSDSNYGYTF,TGTGCCAGCTCCCAATTCTCGGACAGCAACTATGGCTACACCTTC
TRBD1,NA,TRBJ2-3,TRBV30,CARDRDSTDTQYF,TGTGCCCGGGACAGGGATAGCACAGATACGCAGTATTTT
NA,NA,TRBJ1-4,TRBV14,CASSQVTGNEKLFF,TGTGCCAGCAGCCAAGTTACAGGGAATGAAAAACTGTTTTTT
NA,NA,TRBJ1-5,TRBV28,CASSLSAVPQHF,TGTGCCAGCAGTTTATCCGCGGTGCCCCAGCATTTT
NA,NA,TRBJ2-1,TRBV7-3,CASSLFGDAYNEQFF,TGTGCCAGCAGCTTATTCGGAGACGCCTACAATGAGCAGTTCTTC
TRBD1,NA,TRBJ2-1,TRBV5-1,CASRVRQGAMTEQFF,TGCGCCAGCAGGGTACGACAGGGGGCTATGACTGAGCAGTTCTTC
NA,NA,TRBJ2-7,TRBV2,CASRPTGAGSYEQYF,TGTGCCAGCAGACCCACAGGGGCGGGGTCCTACGAGCAGTACTTC
TRBD2,NA,TRBJ2-3,TRBV5-1,CASSTSLAGGAIDTQYF,TGCGCCAGCAGCACGAGTCTAGCGGGAGGAGCTATAGATACGCAGTATTTT
TRBD2,NA,TRBJ2-3,TRBV2,CASSEWASGPDTQYF,TGTGCCAGCAGTGAATGGGCTAGCGGGCCAGATACGCAGTATTTT
TRBD2,NA,TRBJ2-1,TRBV19,CASGNGLAVNEQFF,TGTGCCAGTGGGAACGGACTAGCAGTCAATGAGCAGTTCTTC
NA,NA,TRBJ2-2,TRBV3-1/TRBV3-2,CASIGAAGELFF,TGTGCCAGCATTGGGGCAGCCGGGGAGCTGTTTTTT
TRBD1,NA,TRBJ1-2,TRBV5-1,CASSLGQGTLHGYTF,TGCGCCAGCAGCTTGGGACAGGGGACGCTACACGGCTACACCTTC
TRBD2,NA,TRBJ2-7,TRBV27,CASSGTGTSYEWGSYEQYF,TGTGCCAGCAGTGGAACCGGGACTAGCTACGAGTGGGGCTCCTACGAGCAGTACTTC
NA,once,TRBJ2-3,TRBV7-2,CASSSRLGGSTDTQYF,TGTGCCAGCAGCTCCCGACTCGGAGGGAGCACAGATACGCAGTATTTT
TRBD1,NA,TRBJ2-1,TRBV7-8,CASSLAMTGPPNEQFF,TGTGCCAGCAGCTTAGCGATGACAGGGCCCCCTAATGAGCAGTTCTTC
NA,once,TRBJ1-2,TRBV7-2,CASSSDGNYGYTF,TGTGCCAGCAGCTCAGACGGGAACTATGGCTACACCTTC
NA,NA,TRBJ1-5,TRBV6-1,CASSDSSGSNQPQHF,TGTGCCAGCAGTGATAGCTCGGGATCTAATCAGCCCCAGCATTTT
NA,NA,TRBJ2-4,TRBV5-4,CASSPSRDMKNIQYF,TGTGCCAGCAGCCCGAGCCGGGACATGAAAAACATTCAGTACTTC
TRBD2,NA,TRBJ2-1,TRBV19,CASKYGTSGYNEQFF,TGTGCCAGTAAATATGGGACTAGCGGATACAATGAGCAGTTCTTC
NA,NA,TRBJ1-6,TRBV19,CASSRGQGSSPLHF,TGTGCCAGTAGCAGAGGCCAGGGAAGCTCACCCCTCCACTTT
NA,NA,TRBJ1-2,TRBV6-1,CASSERSAYGYTF,TGTGCCAGCAGTGAACGTAGTGCCTATGGCTACACCTTC
NA,NA,TRBJ1-5,TRBV9,CASSVDPTGQFNQPQHF,TGTGCCAGCAGCGTAGATCCCACGGGTCAGTTCAATCAGCCCCAGCATTTT
TRBD1,NA,TRBJ1-1,TRBV28,CASSPPGQDTEAFF,TGTGCCAGCAGTCCGCCGGGACAGGACACTGAAGCTTTCTTT
NA,once,TRBJ1-3,TRBV4-1,CASSQGYLGVGNTIYF,TGCGCCAGCAGCCAAGGGTACCTCGGGGTCGGAAACACCATATATTTT
NA,NA,TRBJ1-4,TRBV10-1,CASSPGFAEKLFF,TGCGCCAGCAGTCCGGGATTTGCTGAAAAACTGTTTTTT
NA,NA,TRBJ2-2,TRBV3-1/TRBV3-2,CASSQDRGYTGELFF,TGTGCCAGCAGCCAAGATCGCGGTTACACCGGGGAGCTGTTTTTT
NA,NA,TRBJ2-5,TRBV20-1,CSARPVATQYF,TGCAGTGCTAGACCGGTTGCGACCCAGTACTTC
TRBD2,NA,TRBJ2-7,TRBV6-1,CASSEEGLAGGYEQYF,TGTGCCAGCAGTGAAGAAGGACTAGCGGGAGGCTACGAGCAGTACTTC
NA,NA,TRBJ2-7,TRBV7-2,CASSQRELFYEQYF,TGTGCCAGCAGCCAAAGGGAGCTATTCTACGAGCAGTACTTC
TRBD1,few,TRBJ2-7,TRBV7-2,CASRQTGGPNEQYF,TGTGCCAGCAGACAAACAGGGGGCCCAAACGAGCAGTACTTC